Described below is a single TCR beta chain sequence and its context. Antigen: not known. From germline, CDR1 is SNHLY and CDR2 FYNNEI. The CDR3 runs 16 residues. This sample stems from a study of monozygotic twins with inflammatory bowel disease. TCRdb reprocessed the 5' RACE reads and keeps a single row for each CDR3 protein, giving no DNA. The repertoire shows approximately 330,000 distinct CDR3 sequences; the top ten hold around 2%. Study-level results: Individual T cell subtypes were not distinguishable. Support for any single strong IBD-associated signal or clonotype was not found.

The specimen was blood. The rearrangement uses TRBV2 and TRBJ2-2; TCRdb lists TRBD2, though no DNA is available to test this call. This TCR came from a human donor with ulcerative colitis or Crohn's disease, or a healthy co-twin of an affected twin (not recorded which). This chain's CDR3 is CASSEQGLELTGELFF. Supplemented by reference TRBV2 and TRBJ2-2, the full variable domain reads EPEVTQTPSHQVTQMGQEVILRCVPISNHLYFYWYRQILGQKVEFLVSFYNNEISEKSEIFDDQFSVERPDGSNFTLKIRSTKLEDSAMYFCASSEQGLELTGELFFGEGSRLTVL.